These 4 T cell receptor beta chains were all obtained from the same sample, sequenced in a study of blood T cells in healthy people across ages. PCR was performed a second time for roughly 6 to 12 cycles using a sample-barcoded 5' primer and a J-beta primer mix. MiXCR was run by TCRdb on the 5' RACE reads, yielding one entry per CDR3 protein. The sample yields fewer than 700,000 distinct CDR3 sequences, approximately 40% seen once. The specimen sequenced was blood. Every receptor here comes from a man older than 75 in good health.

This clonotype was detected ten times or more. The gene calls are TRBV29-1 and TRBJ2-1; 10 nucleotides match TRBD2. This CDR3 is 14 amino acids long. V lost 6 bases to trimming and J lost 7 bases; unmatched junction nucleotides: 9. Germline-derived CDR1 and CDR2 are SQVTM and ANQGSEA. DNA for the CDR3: TGCAGCGTCGATACTAGCGGGACTGGTAATGAGCAGTTCTTC. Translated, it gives CSVDTSGTGNEQFF.

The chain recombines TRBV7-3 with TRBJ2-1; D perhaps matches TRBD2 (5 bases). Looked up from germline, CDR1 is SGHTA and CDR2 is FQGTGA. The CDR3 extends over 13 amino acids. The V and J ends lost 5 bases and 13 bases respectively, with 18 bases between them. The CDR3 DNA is TGTGCCAGCAGCCCCCAAGGTTGGGAGACCCAGTTCTTC. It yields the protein CASSPQGWETQFF.

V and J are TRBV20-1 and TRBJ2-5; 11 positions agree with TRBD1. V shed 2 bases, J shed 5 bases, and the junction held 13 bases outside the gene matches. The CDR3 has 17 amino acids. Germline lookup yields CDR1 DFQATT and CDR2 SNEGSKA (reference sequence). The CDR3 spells CSARNPRTGGVQETQYF. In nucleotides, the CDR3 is TGCAGTGCTAGAAACCCTAGGACAGGGGGCGTTCAGGAGACCCAGTACTTC.

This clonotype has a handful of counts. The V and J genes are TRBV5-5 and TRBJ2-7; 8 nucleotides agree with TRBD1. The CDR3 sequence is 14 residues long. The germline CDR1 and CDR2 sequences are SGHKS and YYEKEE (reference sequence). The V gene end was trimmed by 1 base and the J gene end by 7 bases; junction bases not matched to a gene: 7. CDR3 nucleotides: TGTGCCAGCAGCTTGACCCCAGGGGGCGGGGAGCAGTACTTC. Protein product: CASSLTPGGGEQYF.